This entry features one T cell receptor beta chain sequence. Its antigen remains unidentified. This sample stems from a study of T cell repertoires in cytomegalovirus infection. Study as a whole: The study used recently identified HLA-C-restricted and well-studied HLA-B-restricted CMV epitopes. TCR beta signatures that were public indicated CMV infection and matching HLA type.

Study-level results: The cumulative frequency of public TCR beta families identified carriers of CMV plus the relevant HLA.

Germline V gene sequence: CDR1 SQVTM, CDR2 ANQGSEA. This CDR3 is built from 13 residues. With 3 bases removed from V and 2 bases from J, the gap between germline ends came to 5 bases. TCRdb re-called the reads with MiXCR, one entry per CDR3 protein. The sample lists about 27,000 distinct CDR3 sequences; around 19% were seen once. The sequencing used CD8+ T cells from cultured PBMCs, collected from culture after CMV antigen stimulation. The receptor was isolated from a human donor in good health (CMV status not recorded). Some clones in this sample may be carry-over from other donors' samples. The chain joins TRBV29-1 to TRBJ2-6; D is possibly TRBD1 or TRBD2 (5 bases each). This chain's CDR3 is CSVEGAGANVLTF. Written as DNA, the CDR3 is TGCAGCGTTGAGGGGGCTGGGGCCAACGTCCTGACTTTC.